This TCR beta chain was recorded in a study of cytomegalovirus exposure and HLA in healthy donors. Researchers ran the PCR with 60 Vbeta and 13 Jbeta primers. The repertoire was sequenced with immunoSEQ multiplex PCR; TCRdb's copy has only in-frame clones and lacks some. In the table there are roughly 160,000 clones, 80% of which are singletons. This sequence was found in a male donor in good health and CMV-seronegative. Sequencing used PBMCs.

The CDR3: CASSQDQGYSYEQYF. CDR3 sequence (DNA): TGCGCCAGCAGCCAAGACCAGGGGTACTCCTACGAGCAGTACTTC. The chain links TRBV4-3 to TRBJ2-7; D is perhaps TRBD1 (6 bases). This CDR3 region has 15 residues. CDR1 is LGHNA and CDR2 is YSLEER in the germline V gene. V was shortened by 0 bases and J by 0 bases, with 9 bases between the two germline ends.